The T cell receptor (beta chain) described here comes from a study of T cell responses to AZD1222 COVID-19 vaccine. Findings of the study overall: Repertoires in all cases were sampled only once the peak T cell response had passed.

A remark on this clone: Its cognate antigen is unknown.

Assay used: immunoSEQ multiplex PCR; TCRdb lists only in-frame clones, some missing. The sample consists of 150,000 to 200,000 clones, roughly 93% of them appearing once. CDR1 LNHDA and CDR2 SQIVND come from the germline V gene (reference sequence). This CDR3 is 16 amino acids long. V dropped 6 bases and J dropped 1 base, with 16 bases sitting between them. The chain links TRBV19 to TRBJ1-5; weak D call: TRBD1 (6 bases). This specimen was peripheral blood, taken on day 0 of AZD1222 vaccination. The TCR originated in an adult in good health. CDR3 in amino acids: CASREAGARSNQPQHF. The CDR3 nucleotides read TGTGCCAGTAGGGAGGCAGGGGCGAGAAGCAATCAGCCCCAGCATTTT.